The entry below describes one T cell receptor (beta chain). The antigen remains undetermined. The CDR3 sequence is 15 residues long. The sample belongs to a study of a mutant IDH1 vaccine in newly diagnosed glioma. Time point denoted: week 47, end of study. A single vaccine dose contained 300 ug of mutant IDH1 20-mer peptide, and topical imiquimod was used with it. Clones were sequenced by immunoSEQ multiplex PCR, and TCRdb holds only the in-frame ones, with some missing. The sample contains over 50,000 clones, 76% of which appear only once. This clonotype was sampled from a middle-aged woman with glioma. Some clones in this sample may be carry-over from other donors' samples. The V and J genes are TRBV21-1 and TRBJ2-7; TRBD1 is the table's D call and was not checked against the DNA. TRBV21-1 is designated a pseudogene. The starting material was PBMCs, obtained from a glioma patient whose treatment included an IDH1 peptide vaccine. This CDR3 is CASSKGTGGTYEQYF. CDR3 in DNA: TGTGCCAGCAGCAAGGGGACAGGGGGGACCTACGAGCAGTACTTC.